This TCR beta chain was captured in a study of blood T cell repertoires in COVID-19. In the study overall: Acute-phase and convalescent COVID-19 samples originated in the United States, Italy and Spain. T cells, B-cell-depleted T cells, or PBMCs provided the cDNA or gDNA that served as material.

Sequencing was performed with immunoSEQ multiplex PCR; in TCRdb, only in-frame clones are kept and a portion is missing. In the table there are roughly 40,000 clones, 80% to 90% of which are singletons. There are 16 residues in the CDR3. The chain couples TRBV21-1 to TRBJ1-5; the table gives TRBD1 as D, unverified against the DNA. TRBV21-1 is a pseudogene segment. Sequenced material: peripheral blood. The origin of this receptor is a woman between 70 and 85 years old with acute or convalescent COVID-19. CDR3 region: CASSGRQDRGDQPQHF. CDR3 DNA sequence: TGTGCCAGCAGCGGCCGGCAGGACAGGGGGGACCAGCCCCAGCATTTT.